This is a list of T cell receptor beta chains from one sample in a study of regulatory T cells in long-lasting Graves disease. TCRdb ran MiXCR on the multiplex PCR reads and lists one entry per CDR3 protein. The data contain under 350,000 distinct CDR3 sequences, under 25% of them seen just once; the ten biggest clones take up approximately 60%. The source was peripheral blood mononuclear cells (PBMCs), collected when the disease was refractory, from a patient treated with antithyroid drugs. Every receptor here comes from a female donor with Graves disease. The CDR3 runs from the conserved cysteine through the conserved F or W. The D gene is left open where the match is weak. Size tells how often a clone was seen (once, few, many) or the class of an expanded clone, and some rows leave it out.

NA	NA	TRBV28	TRBJ2-3	CASHGGPSTDTQYF	TGTGCCAGCCACGGGGGCCCCAGCACAGATACGCAGTATTTT
few	NA	TRBV3-1	TRBJ2-7	CASSQVTNRWEQYF	TGTGCCAGCAGCCAAGTCACTAACCGCTGGGAGCAGTACTTC
few	NA	TRBV27	TRBJ1-5	CASSPTQPQHF	TGTGCCAGCAGTCCAACTCAGCCCCAGCATTTT
few	NA	TRBV20-1	TRBJ1-5	CSAGGYSNQPQHF	TGCAGTGCCGGGGGTTATAGCAATCAGCCCCAGCATTTT
NA	NA	TRBV4-1	TRBJ1-6	CASTPGPFGNSPLHF	TGCGCCAGCACCCCGGGTCCTTTTGGAAATTCACCCCTCCACTTT
few	NA	TRBV19	TRBJ2-6	CASMGRYSGANVLTF	TGTGCCAGTATGGGGCGTTACTCTGGGGCCAACGTCCTGACTTTC
many	TRBD2	TRBV4-3	TRBJ2-5	CASSQDIRTSGIRWETQYF	TGCGCCAGCAGCCAAGACATCCGGACTAGCGGGATCCGGTGGGAGACCCAGTACTTC
many	NA	TRBV20-1	TRBJ1-2	CSARDGERDYGYTF	TGCAGTGCTAGAGACGGTGAGAGGGACTATGGCTACACCTTC
few	NA	TRBV7-9	TRBJ2-7	CASSLGGISTYEQYF	TGTGCCAGCAGCTTAGGGGGTATCTCCACCTACGAGCAGTACTTC
few	NA	TRBV20-1	TRBJ2-7	CSASQTGGTTSGTYEQYF	TGCAGTGCTAGCCAGACAGGGGGCACGACTAGCGGAACTTACGAGCAGTACTTC
NA	TRBD1	TRBV6-1	TRBJ1-1	CASSPLDRAPEAFF	TGTGCCAGCAGTCCCCTCGACAGGGCCCCTGAAGCTTTCTTT
few	NA	TRBV20-1	TRBJ2-1	CSASSGLTGGIGEQFF	TGCAGTGCTTCGAGCGGGCTCACCGGCGGGATTGGTGAGCAGTTCTTC
once	NA	TRBV7-9	TRBJ1-1	CASSLPALLEDGTEAFF	TGTGCCAGCAGCTTACCGGCGTTGCTGGAGGATGGCACTGAAGCTTTCTTT
many	TRBD1	TRBV18	TRBJ2-2	CASSPGTGDTGELFF	TGTGCCAGCTCGCCCGGGACAGGGGACACCGGGGAGCTGTTTTTT
NA	TRBD1	TRBV30	TRBJ1-2	CAWRPGTGYGYTF	TGTGCCTGGAGGCCTGGGACAGGATATGGCTACACCTTC
many	NA	TRBV6-1	TRBJ2-5	CASMDYQETQYF	TGTGCCAGCATGGACTACCAAGAGACCCAGTACTTC
once	TRBD2	TRBV6-2/TRBV6-3	TRBJ2-6	CASRLVAGGSGANVLTF	TGTGCCAGCCGCCTTGTTGCGGGAGGCTCTGGGGCCAACGTCCTGACTTTC
NA	NA	TRBV15	TRBJ2-2	CATSRDRGFGLAGELFF	TGTGCCACCAGCAGAGATCGAGGTTTCGGTTTGGCCGGGGAGCTGTTTTTT
NA	NA	TRBV11-2	TRBJ1-4	CASSFGTGRFATNEKLFF	TGTGCCAGCAGCTTCGGGACGGGAAGATTTGCAACTAATGAAAAACTGTTTTTT
few	NA	TRBV3-1	TRBJ2-4	CASSQDRGNQYF	TGTGCCAGCAGCCAAGATCGGGGGAACCAGTACTTC
few	NA	TRBV7-2	TRBJ1-4	CASSPGVGTNEKLFF	TGTGCCAGCAGTCCAGGAGTGGGCACTAATGAAAAACTGTTTTTT
many	TRBD2	TRBV9	TRBJ2-5	CASSAGLSLRETQYF	TGTGCCAGCAGCGCGGGACTATCCCTTAGAGAGACCCAGTACTTC
NA	TRBD1	TRBV10-3	TRBJ1-2	CARDRGHGYTF	TGTGCCAGGGACAGGGGGCATGGCTACACCTTC
many	NA	TRBV3-1	TRBJ2-7	CASSQVLHEQYF	TGTGCCAGCAGCCAAGTCTTACACGAGCAGTACTTC
NA	NA	TRBV29-1	TRBJ1-2	CSVPWGSNGYTF	TGCAGCGTGCCCTGGGGCAGTAATGGCTACACCTTC
many	TRBD2	TRBV10-3	TRBJ2-5	CAISRLAGEGTQYF	TGTGCCATCAGTCGACTAGCGGGAGAGGGGACCCAGTACTTC
many	NA	TRBV20-1	TRBJ1-2	CSVWDYGYTF	TGCAGTGTATGGGACTATGGCTACACCTTC
many	TRBD1	TRBV28	TRBJ1-2	CASRSGTDGYTF	TGTGCCAGCCGCTCGGGGACAGATGGCTACACCTTC
many	TRBD1	TRBV18	TRBJ2-4	CASSATGASKNIQYF	TGTGCCAGCTCAGCGACAGGGGCATCAAAAAACATTCAGTACTTC
NA	NA	TRBV18	TRBJ1-6	CASSPLGDGNSPLHF	TGTGCCAGCTCTCCGCTGGGGGACGGCAATTCACCCCTCCACTTT
few	NA	TRBV3-1	TRBJ2-4	CASSQDVLAKNIQYF	TGTGCCAGCAGCCAAGATGTACTAGCCAAAAACATTCAGTACTTC
many	NA	TRBV18	TRBJ1-6	CASSPSMGISNSPLHF	TGTGCCAGCTCACCATCAATGGGTATTTCTAATTCACCCCTCCACTTT
NA	TRBD1	TRBV20-1	TRBJ1-2	CSAIRRDSWNYGYTF	TGCAGTGCTATCAGAAGGGACAGTTGGAACTATGGCTACACCTTC
many	NA	TRBV15	TRBJ2-5	CASSPGLGGETQYF	TGTGCCAGCAGCCCGGGACTTGGAGGAGAGACCCAGTACTTC
few	NA	TRBV4-1	TRBJ1-2	CASSQKGYTF	TGCGCCAGCAGCCAAAAGGGCTACACCTTC
NA	TRBD1	TRBV7-9	TRBJ1-2	CASSLGAGGGYTF	TGTGCCAGCAGCTTAGGCGCAGGGGGTGGCTACACCTTC
once	TRBD2	TRBV7-9	TRBJ2-2	CASSGGLAGAGELFF	TGTGCCAGCAGCGGAGGACTAGCGGGGGCCGGGGAGCTGTTTTTT
many	NA	TRBV7-9	TRBJ2-7	CASSFSATYYEQYF	TGTGCCAGCAGCTTTAGCGCGACATACTACGAGCAGTACTTC
NA	NA	TRBV28	TRBJ1-4	CASRTPGTTINEKLFF	TGTGCCAGCAGGACCCCCGGGACAACCATTAATGAAAAACTGTTTTTT
few	NA	TRBV27	TRBJ2-7	CASSPGDIYPYEQYF	TGTGCCAGCAGTCCAGGTGACATTTATCCCTACGAGCAGTACTTC
NA	NA	TRBV7-9	TRBJ2-1	CASSLSGPGYEQFF	TGTGCCAGCAGCTTATCGGGGCCAGGCTACGAGCAGTTCTTC
many	NA	TRBV6-1	TRBJ1-1	CATEPRDNRNTEAFF	TGTGCCACCGAACCTCGGGACAATCGAAACACTGAAGCTTTCTTT
many	TRBD1	TRBV20-1	TRBJ1-2	CSAGDRGEYGYTF	TGCAGTGCTGGGGACAGGGGCGAATATGGCTACACCTTC
few	NA	TRBV3-1	TRBJ2-5	CASSLRGLETQYF	TGTGCCAGCAGCCTCAGGGGTTTAGAGACCCAGTACTTC
NA	TRBD1	TRBV6-2/TRBV6-3	TRBJ2-7	CAIMDRVMDEQYF	TGTGCCATCATGGACAGGGTCATGGACGAGCAGTACTTC
NA	TRBD1	TRBV7-2	TRBJ2-1	CASSLVSGQGAEEQFF	TGTGCCAGCAGCTTAGTATCGGGACAGGGGGCAGAAGAGCAGTTCTTC
many	NA	TRBV28	TRBJ2-7	CASSLGSAYEQYF	TGTGCCAGCAGTTTAGGGTCAGCCTACGAGCAGTACTTC
NA	NA	TRBV6-2/TRBV6-3	TRBJ2-1	CASSPGTSPPHEQFF	TGTGCCAGCAGTCCCGGGACCTCACCCCCCCATGAGCAGTTCTTC
few	NA	TRBV29-1	TRBJ2-2	CSVCSGSTGELFF	TGCAGCGTTTGTTCAGGGAGTACCGGGGAGCTGTTTTTT
NA	NA	TRBV20-1	TRBJ1-2	CSARDDGGGYTF	TGCAGTGCTAGAGATGATGGTGGGGGCTACACCTTC
many	NA	TRBV12-3/TRBV12-4	TRBJ1-1	CASSLRLGLPWAEAFF	TGTGCCAGCAGTTTAAGGTTGGGGCTCCCTTGGGCTGAAGCTTTCTTT
NA	NA	TRBV5-1	TRBJ2-5	CASGANLETQYF	TGCGCCAGCGGGGCTAATCTGGAGACCCAGTACTTC